This T cell receptor (beta chain) was found in a study of T-cell memory formation after mild COVID-19. Across the whole study: Each donor largely had its own TCR clusters.

This clonotype was seen at least ten times. The germline V gene encodes CDR1 SGHTA and CDR2 FQGTGA. The CDR3 consists of 15 residues. The trim removed 2 bases at V and 7 bases at J, leaving 8 bases unmatched. In TCRdb, the 5' RACE reads were re-called with MiXCR into one record per CDR3 protein. The sample consists of under 450,000 distinct CDR3 sequences, 23% of them appearing once. This clonotype was obtained from an adult woman who had mild COVID-19 (a few samples of this study predate the infection). Cell type and time point are not known. The chain couples TRBV7-3 to TRBJ1-2; TRBD1 agrees at 9 bases. The sample taken for sequencing was PBMCs or a T cell subset sorted from them (not recorded which). In nucleotides, the CDR3 is TGTGCCAGCAGCTTAGGGACAGGGATCGTGGGTGGCTACACCTTC. This codes for CASSLGTGIVGGYTF.